This T cell receptor (beta chain) was documented in a study of cytomegalovirus exposure and HLA in healthy donors. Overall study results and limits: Analyzed later, association rates of TCRs varied across HLA loci, with DRB1 most and HLA-C fewest.

A remark on this clone: Antigen specificity is unknown.

PCR involved 60 Vbeta and 13 Jbeta primers. This table comes from immunoSEQ multiplex PCR, and its TCRdb copy is limited to in-frame clones, with some not included. The sample lists 100,000 or so clones, around 79% seen once, with more than 3% in the top ten. V dropped 3 bases and J dropped 5; count of bases not matched to a gene: 13. Germline CDR1 is SGDLS and CDR2 is YYNGEE. CDR3 size: 16 residues. Sequenced sample: PBMCs. This receptor was identified in a middle-aged woman in good health and CMV-seronegative. The rearrangement links TRBV9 to TRBJ1-2; TRBD1 matches at 7 bases. The CDR3 region has the DNA TGTGCCAGCAGCGCAGGAATCGCCGGGACAGTTTATGGCTACACCTTC. Amino acid sequence: CASSAGIAGTVYGYTF.